A selection of T cell receptor beta chains follows, all from one sample in a study of shared clonotypes between healthy human individuals. Here immunoSEQ multiplex PCR was the method, and the copy in TCRdb shows in-frame clones only, minus some. The sample contains about 2 million clones, over 85% of which appear only once. The specimen was naive CD8+ T cells sorted from blood. The source is a man younger than 30 in good health. Both conserved end residues are part of each CDR3. D genes are given only for firm matches. Size tells how often a clone was seen (once, few, many) or the class of an expanded clone, and some rows leave it out.

TRBJ2-3	-	-	TRBV5-1	CASSPGLVTDTQYF	TGCGCCAGCAGCCCGGGACTGGTCACAGATACGCAGTATTTT
TRBJ1-3	-	-	TRBV10-2	CASSEGERNTIYF	TGCGCCAGCAGTGAAGGAGAAAGAAACACCATATATTTT
TRBJ2-7	TRBD2	-	TRBV13	CASSAGRSSYEQYF	TGTGCCAGCAGTGCCGGGAGGAGCTCCTACGAGCAGTACTTC
TRBJ1-3	TRBD1	-	TRBV19	CASSGIDREPGNTIYF	TGTGCCAGTAGTGGAATCGACAGGGAACCTGGAAACACCATATATTTT
TRBJ2-4	-	-	TRBV9	CASSGGNIQYF	TGTGCCAGCAGCGGGGGAAACATTCAGTACTTC
TRBJ2-7	-	-	TRBV5-6	CASSWWGAPYEQYF	TGTGCCAGCAGCTGGTGGGGGGCCCCCTACGAGCAGTACTTC
TRBJ2-7	-	-	TRBV27	CASSLGRGPYEQYF	TGTGCCAGCAGTCTCGGGAGAGGGCCCTACGAGCAGTACTTC
TRBJ1-6	-	-	TRBV28	CASSLIAGVENNSPLHF	TGTGCCAGCAGTTTGATTGCGGGGGTGGAAAATAATTCACCCCTCCACTTT
TRBJ2-5	-	-	TRBV11-2	CASSLAGAQTQYF	TGTGCCAGCAGCTTAGCCGGGGCGCAGACCCAGTACTTC
TRBJ2-3	-	-	TRBV30	CAWAQQGITDTQYF	TGTGCCTGGGCCCAACAGGGAATAACAGATACGCAGTATTTT
TRBJ2-7	TRBD2	-	TRBV15	CATSDRRGEGIVEQYF	TGTGCCACCAGCGACCGGCGGGGGGAGGGGATCGTCGAGCAGTACTTC
TRBJ2-7	-	-	TRBV7-9	CASSLGRAYPKGEQYF	TGTGCCAGCAGCTTAGGTCGGGCCTACCCGAAAGGCGAGCAGTACTTC
TRBJ2-7	-	-	TRBV30	CAWTRPGHGIYEQYF	TGTGCCTGGACCCGACCGGGACATGGGATTTACGAGCAGTACTTC
TRBJ2-5	TRBD1	once	TRBV4-3	CASSRGDRLPEWETQYF	TGCGCCAGCAGCCGAGGGGACAGGTTGCCCGAGTGGGAGACCCAGTACTTC
TRBJ2-7	-	-	TRBV13	CASSADAYEQYF	TGTGCCAGCAGCGCAGACGCCTACGAGCAGTACTTC
TRBJ2-7	-	-	TRBV7-8	CASSFRTPGHSEKYF	TGTGCCAGCAGCTTCCGTACCCCGGGACACTCGGAAAAGTACTTC
TRBJ2-7	-	-	TRBV27	CASSFIGSYEQYF	TGTGCCAGCAGTTTTATAGGGTCCTACGAGCAGTACTTC
TRBJ1-5	-	-	TRBV19	CASLGSQTGDNQPQHF	TGTGCCAGTTTGGGATCGCAAACGGGTGACAATCAGCCCCAGCATTTT